This T cell receptor (beta chain) was sequenced during a study of blood T cell repertoires in COVID-19. The overall study: Acute and convalescent COVID-19 specimens originated in the United States, Italy and Spain.

V dropped 5 bases and J dropped 5; count of bases not matched to a gene: 10. The germline V gene has CDR1 LGHDT and CDR2 YNNKEL (reference sequence). The CDR3 covers 17 residues. In the study's own analysis: Nucleated cell number was recorded as an estimate derived from reference gene primer amplification. Sequencing used immunoSEQ multiplex PCR; TCRdb keeps in-frame clones, though not all of them. V, J and clone size derive from that table, while D and trimming were established from the DNA sequence. The repertoire holds fewer than 250,000 clones, with 80% to 90% as singletons. This TCR derives from a man aged 45-65 years with acute or convalescent COVID-19. Specimen: peripheral blood. This chain links TRBV3-1 (or the pseudogene TRBV3-2) with TRBJ2-3, with 13 bases aligning to TRBD2. DNA for the CDR3: TGTGCCAGCAGCGCAAGACTAGCGGGGGGCCCTATAGATACGCAGTATTTT. Translating gives CASSARLAGGPIDTQYF.